This section outlines one T cell receptor beta chain sequence together with its context. As yet, its antigen is unknown. Amplification of TCR beta CDR3 regions was performed using RNA transcripts as template. Primed by the HTBI set, a first-round RT-PCR was run on the TCR CDR3. TCRdb reprocessed the multiplex PCR reads with MiXCR, giving one entry per CDR3 protein. This sample has about 770,000 distinct CDR3 sequences, with roughly 20% found just once. Diagnoses used clinical symptoms, serum thyroxine and TRAb, thyroid ultrasound and orbital computed tomography. The blood sample was taken at first hyperthyroidism diagnosis, before any ophthalmopathy symptoms. V lost 3 bases and J 0 bases, leaving 10 bases between the germline ends. This CDR3 has 15 residues. The source of the sample is a study of T cells in Graves' hyperthyroidism and ophthalmopathy. Overall study findings and caveats: The model made its ophthalmopathy prediction, and onset followed a median approximately 6 months later. Blood also contained most expanded thyroid clonotypes above 0.001.

The source material was blood. The chain joins TRBV12-3 or TRBV12-4 to TRBJ2-3; D not resolved. The sequence came from a woman aged 45-65 years with Graves' hyperthyroidism that later progressed to Graves' ophthalmopathy. The CDR3 reads CASSFRQPSTDTQYF. Here the CDR3 DNA reads TGTGCCAGCAGTTTTAGGCAACCTAGCACAGATACGCAGTATTTT.